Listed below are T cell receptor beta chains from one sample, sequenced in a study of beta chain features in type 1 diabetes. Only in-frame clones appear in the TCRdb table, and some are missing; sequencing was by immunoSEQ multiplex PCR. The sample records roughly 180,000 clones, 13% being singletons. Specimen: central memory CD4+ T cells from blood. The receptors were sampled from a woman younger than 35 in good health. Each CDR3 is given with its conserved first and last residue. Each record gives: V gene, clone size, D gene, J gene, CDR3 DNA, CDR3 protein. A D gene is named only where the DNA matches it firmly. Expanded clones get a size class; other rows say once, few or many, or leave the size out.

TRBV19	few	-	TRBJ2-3	TGTGCCAGTAGTATCTCCACAGATACGCAGTATTTT	CASSISTDTQYF
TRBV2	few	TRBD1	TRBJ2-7	TGTGCCAGCAGAGACAGGGGGAACGAGCAGTACTTC	CASRDRGNEQYF
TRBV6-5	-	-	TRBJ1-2	TGTGCCAGCAGTTACGTAACAGCGGGCACTGGCTACACCTTC	CASSYVTAGTGYTF
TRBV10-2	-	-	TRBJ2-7	TGCGCCAGCAGTGCTGGGAGGTACGAGCAGTACTTC	CASSAGRYEQYF
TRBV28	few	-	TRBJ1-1	TGTGCCAGCAGTTTCAGGGCCACAACCATGAACACTGAAGCTTTCTTT	CASSFRATTMNTEAFF
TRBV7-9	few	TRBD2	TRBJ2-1	TGTGCCAGCAGCCCCCTAAGCGGGAGGCCCTACAATGAGCAGTTCTTC	CASSPLSGRPYNEQFF
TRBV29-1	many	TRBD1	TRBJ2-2	TGCAGCGCCCTAAAGGACAGGGGTAACACCGGGGAGCTGTTTTTT	CSALKDRGNTGELFF
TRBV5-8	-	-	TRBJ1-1	TGTGCCAGCAGCCCTTTCCCGGGTGGGACTGAAGCTTTCTTT	CASSPFPGGTEAFF
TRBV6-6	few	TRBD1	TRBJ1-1	TGTGCCAGCAGCTCCTACAGGGGGAACACTGAAGCTTTCTTT	CASSSYRGNTEAFF
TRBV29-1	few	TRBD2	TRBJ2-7	TGCAGCGCTAGCGGGAGAGTCGGTCACGAGCAGTACTTC	CSASGRVGHEQYF
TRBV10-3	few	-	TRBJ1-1	TGTGCCATCAGTGAGTCTCTGCGGCGCGTGAACACTGAAGCTTTCTTT	CAISESLRRVNTEAFF
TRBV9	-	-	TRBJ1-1	TGTGCCAGCAGCGTAGGAGCTGTGAACACTGAAGCTTTCTTT	CASSVGAVNTEAFF
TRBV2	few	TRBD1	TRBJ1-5	TGTGCCAGCCAGAACAGGGGATATCAGGAGCCCCAGCATTTT	CASQNRGYQEPQHF
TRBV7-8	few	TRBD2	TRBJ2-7	TGTGCCAGCAGCCTCAGCGGGGCTACCTACGAGCAGTACTTC	CASSLSGATYEQYF
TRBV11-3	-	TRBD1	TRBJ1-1	TGTGCCAGCAGCCTACTACAGGGGCTCACTGAAGCTTTCTTT	CASSLLQGLTEAFF